These T cell receptor beta chains were read from a single sample in a study of cytomegalovirus exposure and HLA in healthy donors. The table came from immunoSEQ multiplex PCR; TCRdb's copy has only in-frame clones and leaves some out. Among approximately 160,000 clones listed, about 68% were seen once. Specimen: PBMCs. The source is a man aged 18 to 30 in good health and CMV-seronegative. CDR3s include the opening cysteine and the closing phenylalanine or tryptophan. Fields, in order: J gene, D gene, V gene, clone size, CDR3 DNA, CDR3 protein. D genes are given only for firm matches. Not every row has a clone size; where given, it reads once, few, many or a size class.

TRBJ2-3	-	TRBV5-4	-	TGTGCCAGCAGCTTGAGAATAGCGGAGGGTCCAGATACGCAGTATTTT	CASSLRIAEGPDTQYF
TRBJ2-7	-	TRBV6-1	few	TGTGCCAGCAGGGGGGGTGCGGAAGAGCAGTACTTC	CASRGGAEEQYF
TRBJ2-1	TRBD2	TRBV7-8	-	TGTGCCAGCAGCTTGGGCGGGGGATCCGGGGGGTCGTACAATGAGCAGTTCTTC	CASSLGGGSGGSYNEQFF
TRBJ1-1	-	TRBV7-9	-	TGTTCCAGCAGCTTAGTAAACACTGAAGCTTTCTTT	CSSSLVNTEAFF
TRBJ2-2	-	TRBV4-1	few	TGCGCCAGCAGCCACACCTTGGACAGCCCCCGGGAGCTGTTTTTT	CASSHTLDSPRELFF
TRBJ2-1	TRBD1	TRBV7-2	-	TGTGCCAGCAGCCCCCGACAGGGGCGGAACAATGAGCAGTTCTTC	CASSPRQGRNNEQFF
TRBJ1-2	-	TRBV7-9	few	TGTTCCAGCAGCTTAAAAGGGGGTGGCTACACCTTC	CSSSLKGGGYTF
TRBJ1-1	-	TRBV5-1	-	TGCGCCAGCAGCTTGGGGGCAGAATCTGTTGCTTTCTTT	CASSLGAESVAFF
TRBJ1-5	-	TRBV6-5	-	TGTGCCAGCAGTTACTCGATCGGGCAGCCCCAGCATTTT	CASSYSIGQPQHF
TRBJ2-7	-	TRBV5-1	-	TGCGCCAGCAGCTGGGGGCCCGGCGGGCGGGAGAACTACGAGCAGTACTTC	CASSWGPGGRENYEQYF
TRBJ2-7	TRBD1	TRBV6-5	-	TGTGCCAGCAGTGGGGACAGTCGTTACGAGCAGTACTTC	CASSGDSRYEQYF
TRBJ2-1	-	TRBV11-2	few	TGTGCCAGCAGCTTGGGGCCCGAGCACTACAATGAGCAGTTCTTC	CASSLGPEHYNEQFF
TRBJ2-1	-	TRBV28	-	TGTGCCAGCACAGGGATCTCGGGCGGATACAATGAGCAGTTCTTC	CASTGISGGYNEQFF
TRBJ2-5	TRBD2	TRBV28	-	TGTGCCAGCAGTAGAATAGGGAGGGTGGGGGAGACCCAGTACTTC	CASSRIGRVGETQYF
TRBJ2-7	TRBD1	TRBV28	-	TGTGCCAGCAGTAGGTGGACAGGAACTTCCTACGAGCAGTACTTC	CASSRWTGTSYEQYF
TRBJ2-1	TRBD2	TRBV6-6	-	TGTGCCAGCACCACTAGCGGGAGGATAGATGAGCAGTTCTTC	CASTTSGRIDEQFF
TRBJ2-4	TRBD2	TRBV30	-	TGTGCCTGGGTAACTAGCGGGAGTAGGCCAAGTTACTTC	CAWVTSGSRPSYF
TRBJ1-2	TRBD1	TRBV6-5	few	TGTGCCAGCAGTTACCTGGACAGGGGCCCCTACACCTTC	CASSYLDRGPYTF